This T cell receptor beta chain was documented in a study of T cell changes during pregnancy in multiple sclerosis. Clones were sequenced by immunoSEQ multiplex PCR, and TCRdb holds only the in-frame ones, with some missing. The sample has about 47,000 clones; around 90% are singletons. The CDR3 is 14 amino acids. V lost 4 bases and J lost 3, with 12 bases in between. CDR1 is ENHRY and CDR2 is SYGVKD in the germline V gene. The sample here was peripheral blood, taken in the first trimester of pregnancy. This receptor was taken from a female donor with multiple sclerosis, enrolled in a pregnancy study. The V call is TRBV10-3, the J call TRBJ1-1, with D tentatively TRBD1 (5 bases). For the CDR3, the DNA is TGTGCCATCAGTGTGGCAGGGCGTGACACTGAAGCTTTCTTT. It encodes CAISVAGRDTEAFF.